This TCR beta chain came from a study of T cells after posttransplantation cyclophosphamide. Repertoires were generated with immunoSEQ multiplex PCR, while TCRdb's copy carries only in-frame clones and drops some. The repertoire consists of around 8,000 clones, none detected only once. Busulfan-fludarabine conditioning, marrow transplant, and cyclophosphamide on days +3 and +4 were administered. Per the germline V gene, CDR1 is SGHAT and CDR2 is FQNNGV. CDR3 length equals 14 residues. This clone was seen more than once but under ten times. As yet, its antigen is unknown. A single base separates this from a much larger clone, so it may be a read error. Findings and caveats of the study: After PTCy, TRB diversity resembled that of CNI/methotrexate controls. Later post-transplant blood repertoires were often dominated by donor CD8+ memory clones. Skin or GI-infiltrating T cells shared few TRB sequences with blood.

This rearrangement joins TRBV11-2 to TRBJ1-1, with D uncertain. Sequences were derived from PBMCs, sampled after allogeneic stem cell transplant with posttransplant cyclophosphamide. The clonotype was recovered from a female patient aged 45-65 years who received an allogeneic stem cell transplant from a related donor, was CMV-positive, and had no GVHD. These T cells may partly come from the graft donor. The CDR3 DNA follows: TGTGCCAGCAGCCCTACCCGGGGATCCACTCAAGCTTTCTTT. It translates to CASSPTRGSTQAFF.